The TCR beta chain described here comes from a study of OX40 agonist ivuxolimab in advanced cancers. Points on this clone: The antigen is undetermined.

The data were produced by immunoSEQ multiplex PCR, yet TCRdb's version contains in-frame clones alone and is incomplete. Of 50,000 to 65,000 clones detected, about four fifths appear once; the ten largest clones hold about 4.3%. The trim removed 5 bases at V and 5 bases at J, leaving 18 bases unmatched. CDR1 is MDHEN, CDR2 SYDVKM, per germline. The CDR3 spans 19 residues. Notes on the study in general: The antigens recognized by the expanded peripheral T cells, that is their antigen specificity, were not determined.

This sequence was found in an adult with an advanced solid tumor such as melanoma, head and neck, liver or kidney cancer. The chain is built from TRBV28 and TRBJ2-3; 11 bases are shared with TRBD2. The sample consisted of CD4+ or CD8+ T cells sorted from blood, taken in a trial of the OX40 agonist ivuxolimab. In DNA form, the CDR3 reads TGTGCCAGCAGTCCACCCCTCGGGGCTAGCGGGGGGTTGGTAGATACGCAGTATTTT. Translated: CASSPPLGASGGLVDTQYF.